Described below is a single T cell receptor beta chain sequence and its context. Its antigen is unidentified. Produced via immunoSEQ multiplex PCR; TCRdb's table is partial and in-frame only. The sample holds about 88,000 clones; roughly 84% are singletons and the top ten take 9.5% to 13%. This sample was included in a study of cytomegalovirus exposure and HLA in healthy donors. The V segment lost 7 bases and the J segment 4 bases; nucleotides outside the gene matches: 8. The CDR3 has 14 amino acids. The germline V gene encodes CDR1 MDHEN and CDR2 SYDVKM. The study's findings and limits: CMV antigen specificity of three CMV-associated chains was confirmed in vitro. Investigators reported about 160 TCR beta chains as tied to cytomegalovirus.

This sequence joins TRBV28 and TRBJ2-7; 9 bases map to TRBD1. The sequence derives from a woman aged 18-35 years in good health and CMV-seropositive. Sequenced input: PBMCs. CDR3 sequence: CASNTGGASYEQYF. CDR3 sequence (DNA): TGTGCCAGCAACACAGGGGGCGCATCTTACGAGCAGTACTTC. Based on the CDR3 plus reference TRBV28 and TRBJ2-7, the full variable domain is DVKVTQSSRYLVKRTGEKVFLECVQDMDHENMFWYRQDPGLGLRLIYFSYDVKMKEKGDIPEGYSVSREKKERFSLILESASTNQTSMYLCASNTGGASYEQYFGPGTRLTVT.